Below are 19 T cell receptor beta chains sequenced from a single sample in a study of T cells expressing NK-cell markers. TCRdb re-called the 5' RACE reads; one entry per CDR3 protein, DNA not given. This sample's table reports about 120,000 distinct CDR3 sequences. Source material: blood T cells: a sorted CD56 or NKG2C T cell subset, CD4+ or CD8+ T cells, or bulk PBMC T cells (not recorded which). These receptors originate from a woman aged 18 to 75 in good health.

The rearrangement links TRBV11-2 to TRBJ2-1. CDR3 length: 17 amino acids. Germline CDR1 reads SGHAT; CDR2 reads FQNNGV. The CDR3 here is CASSLEATDTPYNEQFF. Together with reference TRBV11-2 and TRBJ2-1, the CDR3 gives the full variable domain: EAGVAQSPRYKIIEKRQSVAFWCNPISGHATLYWYQQILGQGPKLLIQFQNNGVVDDSQLPKDRFSAERLKGVDSTLKIQPAKLEDSAVYLCASSLEATDTPYNEQFFGPGTRLTVL.

This sequence joins TRBV9 and TRBJ2-7; TCRdb indicates TRBD1, and absent DNA this call remains unverified. The V gene's germline CDR1 is SGDLS and CDR2 YYNGEE. CDR3 length equals 13 residues. The CDR3 loop is CASSPPSRGEQYF.

The chain is built from TRBV15 and TRBJ1-3. This CDR3 has 15 amino acids. From germline, CDR1 is LNHNV and CDR2 YYDKDF (reference sequence). The CDR3 sequence is CATSSPSRAGNTIYF.

The gene calls are TRBV30 and TRBJ2-1; lacking DNA, the TRBD1 call made by TCRdb goes unchecked. CDR3 length: 17 amino acids. Germline V lookup: CDR1 GTSNPN, CDR2 SVGIG (reference sequence). The CDR3 sequence: CASLSSAQESSYNEQFF. Full variable domain (outside the CDR3, taken from reference TRBV30 and TRBJ2-1): SQTIHQWPATLVQPVGSPLSLECTVEGTSNPNLYWYRQAAGRGLQLLFYSVGIGQISSEVPQNLSASRPQDRQFILSSKKLLLSDSGFYLCASLSSAQESSYNEQFFGPGTRLTVL.

The CDR3 sequence is CASSTQGSVYEQYF. The rearrangement uses TRBV7-9 and TRBJ2-7. CDR1 and CDR2 from the germline V gene are SEHNR and FQNEAQ (reference sequence). The CDR3 contains 14 residues.

The chain's CDR3 is CASSFGQRGYEQYF. The genes are TRBV7-8 and TRBJ2-7. The CDR3 is 14 amino acids. Germline V gene data show CDR1 as SGHVS and CDR2 as FQNEAQ.

This rearrangement joins TRBV6-5 to TRBJ1-1; absent DNA, TCRdb's TRBD1 call cannot be checked. Germline V lookup: CDR1 MNHEY, CDR2 SVGAGI. CDR3 length: 13 amino acids. CDR3 sequence: CASSYSWTDEAFF.

The gene calls are TRBV6-5 and TRBJ2-3. The CDR3 extends over 16 amino acids. CDR1 MNHEY and CDR2 SVGAGI come from the germline V gene. CDR3 region: CASSYHRDSSTDTQYF.

This rearrangement joins TRBV15 to TRBJ2-5. The CDR3 sequence is 13 residues long. CDR1 LNHNV and CDR2 YYDKDF come from the germline V gene (reference sequence). The CDR3 spells CATSREGDETQYF. Combining the CDR3 with reference TRBV15 and TRBJ2-5 gives the whole variable domain DAMVIQNPRYQVTQFGKPVTLSCSQTLNHNVMYWYQQKSSQAPKLLFHYYDKDFNNEADTPDNFQSRRPNTSFCFLDIRSPGLGDTAMYLCATSREGDETQYFGPGTRLLVL.

The chain is built from TRBV12-3 or TRBV12-4 and TRBJ1-2; TCRdb indicates TRBD1, and absent DNA this call remains unverified. This CDR3 is 15 amino acids long. The CDR3: CASVEGTQAFYGYTF.

The chain carries TRBV6-2 or TRBV6-3 and TRBJ1-1; TCRdb lists TRBD1, though no DNA is available to test this call. CDR1 is MNHEY and CDR2 is SVGEGT in the germline V gene. The CDR3 runs 14 residues. This chain's CDR3 is CASSWTQGISEAFF.

The genes are TRBV7-6 and TRBJ2-7. The CDR3 is 13 residues long. Germline V gene sequence: CDR1 SGHVS, CDR2 FNYEAQ. CDR3 loop: CASSLADLYEQYF.

The V and J genes are TRBV18 and TRBJ2-1; TCRdb calls TRBD2, which cannot be checked without DNA. This CDR3 comprises 17 residues. The germline gives CDR1 KGHSH, CDR2 LQKENI. CDR3: CASSPIGAGGPYNEQFF. The full variable domain, in which reference TRBV18 and TRBJ2-1 provide the parts outside the CDR3, is NAGVMQNPRHLVRRRGQEARLRCSPMKGHSHVYWYRQLPEEGLKFMVYLQKENIIDESGMPKERFSAEFPKEGPSILRIQQVVRGDSAAYFCASSPIGAGGPYNEQFFGPGTRLTVL.

CDR3 in amino acids: CASSLGYEQYF. V and J are TRBV12-3 or TRBV12-4 and TRBJ2-7. CDR3 length equals 11 residues.

The V gene is TRBV7-3, the J gene TRBJ2-2; TCRdb indicates TRBD1, and absent DNA this call remains unverified. CDR1 and CDR2 (germline): SGHTA, FQGTGA. The CDR3 consists of 17 residues. CDR3 sequence reads: CASSPRKGSPNTGELFF.

The chain joins TRBV9 to TRBJ2-1. CDR1 and CDR2 from the germline V gene are SGDLS and YYNGEE. The CDR3 is 13 amino acids. The chain's CDR3 is CASSAPIVNEQFF.

The genes are TRBV14 and TRBJ2-1; TCRdb designates TRBD2, a call that cannot be tested without DNA. Germline CDR1 reads SGHDN; CDR2 reads FVKESK. This CDR3 spans 16 amino acids. The CDR3 sequence: CASSQVSAGGPHEQFF.

The chain employs TRBV12-3 or TRBV12-4 and TRBJ2-1; absent DNA, TCRdb's TRBD2 call cannot be checked. CDR3 length: 16 amino acids. The CDR3 loop reads CASSPPPGTRYNEQFF.

The chain employs TRBV29-1 and TRBJ2-2; checking the TCRdb D call of TRBD1 is not possible without DNA. The CDR3 covers 12 residues. Germline values: CDR1 SQVTM, CDR2 ANQGSEA. CDR3 loop: CSGIRETGELFF.